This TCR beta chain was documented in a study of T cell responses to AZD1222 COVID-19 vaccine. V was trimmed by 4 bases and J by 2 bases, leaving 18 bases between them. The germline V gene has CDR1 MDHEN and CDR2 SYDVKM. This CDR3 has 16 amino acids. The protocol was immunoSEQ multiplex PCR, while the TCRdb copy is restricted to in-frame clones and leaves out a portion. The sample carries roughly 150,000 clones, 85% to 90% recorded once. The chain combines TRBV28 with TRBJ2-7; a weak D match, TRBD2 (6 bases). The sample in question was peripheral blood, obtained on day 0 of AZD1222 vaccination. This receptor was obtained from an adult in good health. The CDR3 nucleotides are TGTGCCAGCAGTTCCGTTTGGGCGGGACCGACCTACGAGCAGTACTTC. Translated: CASSSVWAGPTYEQYF.